This entry lists 31 T cell receptor beta chains sequenced from one sample in a study of T-cell reconstitution after alpha-beta-depleted transplantation in children. It was with unique molecular identifiers that the TCRbeta library was prepared. TCRdb passed the PCR reads through MiXCR, listing each CDR3 protein once. The sample lists some 340,000 distinct CDR3 sequences, 10% seen once, with under 3% in the top ten. Sequenced material: PBMCs from the stem cell graft donor, taken from the stem cell graft. The receptors were sampled from a human donor who donated a stem cell graft to a child with acute lymphoblastic leukemia.

The V gene is TRBV28, the J gene TRBJ1-6; D uncertain. V lost 5 bases to trimming and J lost 6 bases, with 11 bases between them. Germline V lookup: CDR1 MDHEN, CDR2 SYDVKM. The CDR3 spans 14 residues. CDR3 sequence: CASSDVGSNSPLHF. DNA of the CDR3: TGTGCCAGCAGTGACGTCGGCTCTAATTCACCCCTCCACTTT.

This clonotype occurred a few times. The chain uses TRBV6-2 or TRBV6-3 and TRBJ2-3; 14 positions agree with TRBD2. The CDR3 runs 17 residues. V lost 5 bases to trimming and J lost 2 bases; unmatched junction nucleotides: 6. The germline gives CDR1 MNHEY, CDR2 SVGEGT. CDR3 residues: CASSTGLAGGPTDTQYF. The CDR3 DNA sequence: TGTGCCAGCAGTACAGGACTAGCGGGAGGCCCCACAGATACGCAGTATTTT.

This clonotype was counted only a few times. This sequence joins TRBV4-1 and TRBJ2-7; perhaps TRBD1 as D (6 bases). This CDR3 region has 14 residues. V lost 1 base, J lost 3 bases, and 10 bases lay in between. Germline V CDR1 and CDR2: MGHRA, YSYEKL. CDR3 in DNA: TGCGCCAGCAGCCAAGGTTCAGGGGACTACGAGCAGTACTTC. It is translated as CASSQGSGDYEQYF.

The chain combines TRBV5-1 with TRBJ2-3, with 9 bases fitting TRBD1. The germline CDR1 and CDR2 sequences are SGHRS and YFSETQ. Unmatched junction bases numbered 8, after V lost 4 bases and J lost 5 bases. The CDR3 sequence is 15 residues long. CDR3 in amino acids: CASSPGQGTGDTQYF. CDR3 DNA: TGCGCCAGCAGCCCCGGACAGGGGACCGGAGATACGCAGTATTTT.

The sample holds a few counts of this clonotype. The chain links TRBV2 to TRBJ2-3, with D maybe TRBD2 (6 bases). Germline V lookup: CDR1 SNHLY, CDR2 FYNNEI. This CDR3 has 14 amino acids. The ends were cut back, 10 bases at V and 1 base at J, with 15 bases in the middle. The CDR3 sequence is CANGASEGTDTQYF. CDR3 sequence (DNA): TGTGCCAATGGGGCTAGCGAGGGCACAGATACGCAGTATTTT.

This clonotype was counted a few times. V is TRBV7-8 and J is TRBJ2-3; 9 nucleotides align to TRBD2. Germline-derived CDR1 and CDR2 are SGHVS and FQNEAQ. J gave up 0 bases and V 6 bases, and 13 bases lay outside the gene matches. The CDR3 covers 18 residues. Here the CDR3 DNA reads TGTGCCAGCAGGGTATACAGGGGACTAGCCTCTAGCACAGATACGCAGTATTTT. Amino acids: CASRVYRGLASSTDTQYF.

A word on this clonotype: Relative to the germline gene, one junction end is altered; a read error may explain this. The V gene is TRBV7-7, the J gene TRBJ2-3; D remains unclear. Looked up from germline, CDR1 is SSHAT and CDR2 is FNYEAQ (reference sequence). This CDR3 contains 14 residues. CDR3 residues: CASSLGLGSDTQYF. For the CDR3, the DNA is TGTGCTAGCAGCTTAGGGTTGGGATCAGATACGCAGTATTTT.

A few counts support this clonotype. The chain has TRBV7-9 and TRBJ2-5; 10 bases fit TRBD1. From germline, CDR1 is SEHNR and CDR2 FQNEAQ (reference sequence). The CDR3 loop spans 15 amino acids. Germline trimming cut 4 bases from V and 4 bases from J; bases unmatched to any gene: 6. The DNA for the CDR3 is TGTGCCAGCAGCTCCGGACAGGGGGTTTCAGAGACCCAGTACTTC. Its translation: CASSSGQGVSETQYF.

A few counts support this clonotype. The chain combines TRBV29-1 with TRBJ1-2, with 9 bases matching TRBD1. Germline CDR1 is SQVTM and CDR2 is ANQGSEA. The CDR3 is 13 amino acids. V dropped 6 bases and J dropped 6; count of bases not matched to a gene: 8. The CDR3 DNA sequence: TGCAGCGTCCAACAGGGGGCGCGGAATGGCTACACCTTC. Residues: CSVQQGARNGYTF. The whole variable domain, remainder taken from reference TRBV29-1 and TRBJ1-2, is SAVISQKPSRDICQRGTSLTIQCQVDSQVTMMFWYRQQPGQSLTLIATANQGSEATYESGFVIDKFPISRPNLTFSTLTVSNMSPEDSSIYLCSVQQGARNGYTFGSGTRLTVV.

The rearrangement uses TRBV20-1 and TRBJ2-1, with D perhaps matching TRBD2 (5 bases). Germline V gives CDR1 DFQATT, CDR2 SNEGSKA (reference sequence). The CDR3 has 16 residues. The V end was cut by 1 base, the J end by 0 bases, with 13 bases between. The CDR3 loop reads CSARVSGPSSYNEQFF. The DNA of the CDR3 is TGCAGTGCTAGAGTGAGCGGCCCCAGCTCCTACAATGAGCAGTTCTTC.

This clonotype was counted many times. The rearrangement links TRBV7-2 to TRBJ2-3; no clear D. Trimming took 0 bases from V and 4 from J, leaving 8 bases between them. The germline CDR1 and CDR2 sequences are SGHTA and FQGNSA. CDR3 length equals 14 residues. CDR3 nucleotides: TGTGCCAGCAGCTTAGCGCGTGGTTCAGATACGCAGTATTTT. Translated, it gives CASSLARGSDTQYF.

The V call is TRBV7-9, the J call TRBJ2-1; 10 bases agree with TRBD1. J lost 7 bases, V lost 4 bases, and 10 bases had no gene match. The germline gives CDR1 SEHNR, CDR2 FQNEAQ (reference sequence). The CDR3 totals 16 residues. The CDR3 DNA is TGTGCCAGCAGCTCGAGGGGTGGGACAGGGGCAAATGAGCAGTTCTTC. It yields the protein CASSSRGGTGANEQFF.

This clonotype has more than one count but fewer than ten. This sequence joins TRBV2 and TRBJ2-1; TRBD2 matches 8 bases. Per germline, CDR1 SNHLY and CDR2 FYNNEI. Trimming at V came to 7 bases and at J to 8 bases, leaving 7 bases not matched to a gene. The CDR3 length is 13 residues. CDR3 nucleotides: TGTGCCAGCAACGGGAGGGCAGTAGATGAGCAGTTCTTC. Its protein is CASNGRAVDEQFF.

This clonotype occurred a few times. The genes are TRBV4-3 and TRBJ2-1; tentatively, D is TRBD1 or TRBD2 (5 bases each). The CDR3 consists of 16 residues. Trimming took 5 bases from V and 2 from J, leaving 16 bases between them. The germline V gene encodes CDR1 LGHNA and CDR2 YSLEER. CDR3 amino acids: CASSRGAEGPYNEQFF. The CDR3 coding sequence is TGCGCCAGCAGCAGAGGGGCCGAGGGGCCCTACAATGAGCAGTTCTTC.

This clonotype appeared a few times. The chain carries TRBV20-1 and TRBJ2-2, with 10 nucleotides matching TRBD2. Germline loops: CDR1 DFQATT, CDR2 SNEGSKA (reference sequence). The CDR3 is 14 amino acids. After removal of 6 bases from V and 5 bases from J, the junction contained 6 bases not matched to a gene. CDR3 nucleotide sequence: TGCAGTGCAACTAGCGGGATCGGAACCGGGGAGCTGTTTTTT. It codes for CSATSGIGTGELFF.

The chain carries TRBV9 and TRBJ1-5; TRBD1 might be the D (6 bases). The germline V gene has CDR1 SGDLS and CDR2 YYNGEE. Between the trimmed V and J ends, which lost 3 bases and 4 bases, there was a span of 20 bases. The CDR3 sequence is 17 residues long. CDR3 in amino acids: CASSGAGESGGNQPQHF. CDR3 coding DNA: TGTGCCAGCAGCGGGGCAGGGGAGTCCGGAGGGAATCAGCCCCAGCATTTT.

CDR3 nucleotides: TGTGCCAGCAGCTTAGCGAGAGGCTTCCAAGAGACCCAGTACTTC. Its protein is CASSLARGFQETQYF. The chain uses TRBV7-2 and TRBJ2-5; D is ambiguous. Germline-derived CDR1 and CDR2 are SGHTA and FQGNSA. V shed 0 bases and J shed 1 base, with 9 bases lying between them. The CDR3 contains 15 residues.

The table lists this clonotype with a few counts. V and J are TRBV5-1 and TRBJ1-5, with D tentatively TRBD1 (6 bases). Germline loops: CDR1 SGHRS, CDR2 YFSETQ. Trimming left V 2 bases short and J 3 bases short, with 15 bases between. The CDR3 has 16 residues. CDR3 nucleotides: TGCGCCAGCAGCTTTTTCCCGGACAGAATCAATCAGCCCCAGCATTTT. It encodes CASSFFPDRINQPQHF.

Ten or more counts support this clonotype. The CDR3: CASSLGFTTGELFF. The CDR3 DNA follows: TGTGCCAGCAGCTTAGGGTTTACTACCGGGGAGCTGTTTTTT. This chain uses TRBV7-2 with TRBJ2-2; D remains unclear. CDR3 length: 14 residues. Germline CDR1 SGHTA, CDR2 FQGNSA. V was shortened by 1 base and J by 5 bases, with 8 bases between the two germline ends.

This clonotype was recorded at least ten times. V usage is TRBV6-2 or TRBV6-3 and J usage is TRBJ2-7, with unresolved D. The V and J ends lost 7 bases and 0 bases respectively, with 19 bases between them. Per germline, CDR1 MNHEY and CDR2 SVGEGT. The CDR3 length is 16 residues. The CDR3 coding sequence is TGTGCCAGCACCCCTCGCAGAAACCGGAGCTCCTACGAGCAGTACTTC. Translation gives CASTPRRNRSSYEQYF.

The rearrangement uses TRBV10-3 and TRBJ2-6; unclear D gene. Deletions cut 6 bases from V and 2 bases from J, with 14 bases between. Germline lookup yields CDR1 ENHRY and CDR2 SYGVKD. The length of the CDR3 is 16 residues. CDR3 residues: CAISDLAEAGANVLTF. The CDR3 DNA sequence: TGTGCCATCAGCGACCTGGCCGAAGCTGGGGCCAACGTCCTGACTTTC.

This clonotype was counted a few times. The chain combines TRBV7-2 with TRBJ2-7; D possibly corresponds to TRBD2 (5 bases). Germline CDR1 reads SGHTA; CDR2 reads FQGNSA. This CDR3 is 16 amino acids long. V was pared by 5 bases and J by 2 bases, with 19 bases between. The CDR3 region has the DNA TGTGCCAGCAGCCGGCCTCAAGGCCGGAGGACCTACGAGCAGTACTTC. Protein product: CASSRPQGRRTYEQYF.

This clonotype has a handful of counts. The gene calls are TRBV20-1 and TRBJ2-1, with 10 bases fitting TRBD1. The length of the CDR3 is 14 residues. V lost 6 bases to trimming and J lost 7 bases; unmatched junction nucleotides: 9. Germline-derived CDR1 and CDR2 are DFQATT and SNEGSKA (reference sequence). CDR3 sequence (DNA): TGCAGTGCAGCCGGGACAGGGGTTTGGAATGAGCAGTTCTTC. Protein: CSAAGTGVWNEQFF.

This clonotype has more than one count but fewer than ten. The chain employs TRBV7-2 and TRBJ2-1; 9 positions agree with TRBD2. CDR1 is SGHTA, CDR2 FQGNSA, per germline. CDR3 length equals 17 residues. The V and J ends lost 5 bases and 4 bases, in that order; junction bases with no gene match: 12. CDR3 in amino acids: CASSLGSGRPGYNEQFF. Written as DNA, the CDR3 is TGTGCCAGCAGCCTGGGGAGCGGGAGGCCCGGGTACAATGAGCAGTTCTTC.

This clonotype was detected ten times or more. The chain is built from TRBV7-9 and TRBJ2-7; 8 nucleotides agree with TRBD1. With 5 bases clipped from V and 7 bases from J, the junction kept 7 bases outside the gene matches. Germline-derived CDR1 and CDR2 are SEHNR and FQNEAQ (reference sequence). CDR3 length equals 13 residues. CDR3 residues: CASSPTGADEQYF. For the CDR3, the DNA is TGTGCCAGCAGCCCGACAGGGGCGGATGAGCAGTACTTC.

This clonotype was seen at least ten times. V is TRBV21-1 and J is TRBJ1-3. TRBV21-1 is a known pseudogene. There are 13 residues in the CDR3. CDR3 loop: CASNRVSGNTIYF. The CDR3 region has the DNA TGTGCCAGCAATAGGGTTTCTGGAAACACCATATATTTT.

This clonotype was seen a handful of times. The chain employs TRBV4-2 and TRBJ1-1; 8 nucleotides agree with TRBD1. Germline assignment: CDR1 LGHNA and CDR2 YNFKEQ. V lost 1 base and J lost 6; bases outside the gene matches: 10. The length of the CDR3 is 16 residues. CDR3 protein: CASSQGNRGGMAEAFF. Here the CDR3 DNA reads TGTGCCAGCAGCCAAGGGAACAGGGGGGGAATGGCTGAAGCTTTCTTT.

This clonotype was observed a handful of times. The chain is built from TRBV5-1 and TRBJ2-7; 7 positions match TRBD2. CDR3 length: 15 residues. The V gene's germline CDR1 is SGHRS and CDR2 YFSETQ. After removal of 7 bases from V and 7 bases from J, the junction contained 17 bases not matched to a gene. CDR3 nucleotide sequence: TGCGCCAGCTACTCAGGGACCCCATTGGGGGGGGAGCAGTACTTC. This gives the protein CASYSGTPLGGEQYF.

This chain joins TRBV4-3 and TRBJ2-1; 11 nucleotides line up with TRBD2. Germline V gives CDR1 LGHNA, CDR2 YSLEER. Germline trimming cut 3 bases from V and 5 bases from J; bases unmatched to any gene: 6. The CDR3 sequence is 16 residues long. This CDR3 reads CASSQVLAGADNEQFF. CDR3 nucleotide sequence: TGCGCCAGCAGCCAGGTACTAGCGGGAGCGGACAATGAGCAGTTCTTC.

The V call is TRBV20-1, the J call TRBJ2-5, with D possibly TRBD1 on 5 matching bases. Trimming left V 4 bases short and J 0 bases short, with 9 bases between. Germline CDR1 reads DFQATT; CDR2 reads SNEGSKA (reference sequence). The CDR3 has 13 residues. CDR3 sequence (DNA): TGCAGTGCTACAGGGTTGGACCAAGAGACCCAGTACTTC. Translating it yields CSATGLDQETQYF.

This clonotype was detected only a few times. The chain carries TRBV12-3 or TRBV12-4 and TRBJ2-5, with D tentatively TRBD2 (6 bases). The V end was cut by 5 bases, the J end by 4 bases, with 11 bases between. The CDR3 is 13 residues long. The CDR3 DNA follows: TGTGCCAGCAGTCGGGGGTTATCAGAGACCCAGTACTTC. Protein: CASSRGLSETQYF.